Listed below are T cell receptor beta chains from one sample, sequenced in a study of blood T cell repertoires in COVID-19. Profiling relied on immunoSEQ multiplex PCR, and the TCRdb table lists in-frame clones only, not all of them. Of fewer than 85,000 clones in the sample, around 72% were seen once. The sequencing sample was made of peripheral blood. The source of these receptors is a human donor with acute or convalescent COVID-19. The donor label of this sample is uncertain. Both conserved end residues are trimmed from each CDR3.

CDR3	V	J	length
SVKPPGLSSTDTQY	TRBV29-1	TRBJ2-3	14
ASSPQGNGYT	TRBV19	TRBJ1-2	10
ASSVAGTLTSISGNTIY	TRBV9	TRBJ1-3	17
ATSRDLSGRNSPLH	TRBV15	TRBJ1-6	14
ASSPRRGGANVLT	TRBV5-5	TRBJ2-6	13
ATHPSVNSPLH	TRBV2	TRBJ1-6	11
ASSVLLEASGDTQY	TRBV9	TRBJ2-3	14
AISAPGQGIWGNTIY	TRBV10-3	TRBJ1-3	15
ASFRDRGITDTQY	TRBV18	TRBJ2-3	13
ARSQTRTGEAYSNQPQH	TRBV7-5	TRBJ1-5	17
ASLKAGAGELF	TRBV6-5	TRBJ2-2	11
ASRRQTDTIY	TRBV28	TRBJ1-3	10
ASSYSTGGGSPLH	TRBV6-5	TRBJ1-6	13
ASSPGLAIDEQF	TRBV2	TRBJ2-1	12
ASGGAGLTEAF	TRBV7-3	TRBJ1-1	11
ASSFQGPRVPDTQY	TRBV7-2	TRBJ2-3	14
ASSRGTGYMGTEAF	TRBV18	TRBJ1-1	14
ASSLAARGDTQY	TRBV11-3	TRBJ2-3	12
ASSLQDRGNSPLH	TRBV5-4	TRBJ1-6	13
ASSPTGQGAQDEKLF	TRBV28	TRBJ1-4	15
ASSERPRGLHEKLF	TRBV25-1	TRBJ1-4	14
ATRDRGLAF	TRBV12-3/TRBV12-4	TRBJ1-1	9
ASSIRTGGVWNTEAF	TRBV19	TRBJ1-1	15
ASSIRGTGGNTEAF	TRBV19	TRBJ1-1	14
ASSLGVRDSISGYT	TRBV5-1	TRBJ1-2	14
ASRYSGANVLT	TRBV19	TRBJ2-6	11
ASSFGRASGSYNEQF	TRBV5-1	TRBJ2-1	15
ASSFTSGGTDTQY	TRBV11-3	TRBJ2-3	13
ASSWGQNTEAF	TRBV5-1	TRBJ1-1	11
ASTLRERTGELF	TRBV19	TRBJ2-2	12
ASSQGTVRNTIY	TRBV7-2	TRBJ1-3	12
SASPTVSHNEQF	TRBV20-1	TRBJ2-1	12
ASSQGSSSNQPQH	TRBV3-1/TRBV3-2	TRBJ1-5	13
ASSLAGAANTEAF	TRBV7-6	TRBJ1-1	13
ATSAAGAGVNQPQH	TRBV24-1	TRBJ1-5	14